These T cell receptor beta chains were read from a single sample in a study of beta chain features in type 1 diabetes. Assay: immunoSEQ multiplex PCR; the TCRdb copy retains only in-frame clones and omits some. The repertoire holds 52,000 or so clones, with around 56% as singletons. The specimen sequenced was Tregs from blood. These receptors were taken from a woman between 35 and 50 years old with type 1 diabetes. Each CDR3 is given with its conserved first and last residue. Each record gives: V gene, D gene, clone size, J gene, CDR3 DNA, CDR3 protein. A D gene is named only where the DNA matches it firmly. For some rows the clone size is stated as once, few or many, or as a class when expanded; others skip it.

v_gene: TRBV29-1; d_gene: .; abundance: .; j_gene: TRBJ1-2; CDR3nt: TGCAGCGTTGAGAAGGGGGATGGCTACACCTTC; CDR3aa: CSVEKGDGYTF
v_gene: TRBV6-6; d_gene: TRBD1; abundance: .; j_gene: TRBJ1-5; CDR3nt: TGTGCCAGCAGTTACGCCGGACAGGGGGCTCAGCCCCAGCATTTT; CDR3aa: CASSYAGQGAQPQHF
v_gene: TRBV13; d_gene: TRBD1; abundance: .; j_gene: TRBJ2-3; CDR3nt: TGTGCCAGCAGCGTCGGGACAGGGGGTACAGATACGCAGTATTTT; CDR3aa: CASSVGTGGTDTQYF
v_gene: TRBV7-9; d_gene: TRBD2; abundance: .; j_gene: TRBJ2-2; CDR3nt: TGTGCCAGCAGCGTAGCGGGGGGGAACACCGGGGAGCTGTTTTTT; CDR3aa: CASSVAGGNTGELFF
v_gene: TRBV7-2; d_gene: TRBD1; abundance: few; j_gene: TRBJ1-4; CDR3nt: TGTGCCAGCAGCGCCAGACAGGGGAGAACAACATATACGGATGAAAAACTGTTTTTT; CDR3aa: CASSARQGRTTYTDEKLFF
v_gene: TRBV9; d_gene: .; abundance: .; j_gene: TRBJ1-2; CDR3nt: TGTGCCAGCAGCGCAATGGAGGCAGGCGGGAACTATGGCTACACCTTC; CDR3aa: CASSAMEAGGNYGYTF
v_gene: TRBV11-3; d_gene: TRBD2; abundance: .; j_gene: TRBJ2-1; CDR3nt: TGTGCCAGCAGCTTTGGCGGGGGGGCCTCCTACAATGAGCAGTTCTTC; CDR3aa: CASSFGGGASYNEQFF
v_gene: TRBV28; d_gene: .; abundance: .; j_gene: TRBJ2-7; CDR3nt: TGTGCCAGCAGTCTCCGTCGGGACGAGCAGTACTTC; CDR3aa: CASSLRRDEQYF
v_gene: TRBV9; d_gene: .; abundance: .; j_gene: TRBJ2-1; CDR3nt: TGTGCCAGCAGCGTAGGGCCCGGAGGGAATGAGCAGTTCTTC; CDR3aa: CASSVGPGGNEQFF
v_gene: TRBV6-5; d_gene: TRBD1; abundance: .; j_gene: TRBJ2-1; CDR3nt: TGTGCCAGCAGGTCACCGGGACAGGGGGCTAATGAGCAGTTCTTC; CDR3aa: CASRSPGQGANEQFF
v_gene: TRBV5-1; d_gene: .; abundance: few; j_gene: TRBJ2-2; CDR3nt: TGCGCCAGCAGCTTGGCCCCTGGGGACACCGGGGAACTGTTTTTT; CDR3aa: CASSLAPGDTGELFF
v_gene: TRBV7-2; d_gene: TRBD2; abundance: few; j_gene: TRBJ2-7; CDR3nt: TGTGCCAGCAGCTTAGATTCCCAGCGGGGGGCCTACGAGCAGTACTTC; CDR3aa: CASSLDSQRGAYEQYF
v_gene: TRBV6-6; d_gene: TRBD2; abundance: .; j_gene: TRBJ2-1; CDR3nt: TGTGCCAGCAGTTACGGGTGGGGGGGCAATGAGCAGTTCTTC; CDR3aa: CASSYGWGGNEQFF
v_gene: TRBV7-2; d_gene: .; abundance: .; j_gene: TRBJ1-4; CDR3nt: TGTGCCAGCAGCGCCAACGGGGGGACAACTAATGAAAAACTGTTTTTT; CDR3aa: CASSANGGTTNEKLFF
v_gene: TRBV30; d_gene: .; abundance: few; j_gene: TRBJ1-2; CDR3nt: TGTGCCTGGGGCGAGGGTCCCGATTATGGCTACACCTTC; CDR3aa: CAWGEGPDYGYTF
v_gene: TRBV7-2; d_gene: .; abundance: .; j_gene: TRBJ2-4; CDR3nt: TGTGCCAGCAGCTTAAGGGGCCCAAACATTCAGTACTTC; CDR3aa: CASSLRGPNIQYF
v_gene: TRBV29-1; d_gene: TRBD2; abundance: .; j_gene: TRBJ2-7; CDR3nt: TGCAGCGTTGATACTAGCGGGCAGGCCTACGAGCAGTACTTC; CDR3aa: CSVDTSGQAYEQYF
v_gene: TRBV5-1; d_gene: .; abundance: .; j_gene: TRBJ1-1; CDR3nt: TGCGCCAGCAGCGTAACAGGACCCACTGAAGCTTTCTTT; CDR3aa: CASSVTGPTEAFF
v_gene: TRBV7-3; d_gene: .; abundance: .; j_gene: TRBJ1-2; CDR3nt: TGTGCCAGCAGCCGGGACTATGGAGGGGGCTACACCTTC; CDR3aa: CASSRDYGGGYTF
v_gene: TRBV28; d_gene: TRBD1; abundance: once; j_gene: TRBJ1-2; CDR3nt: TGTGCCAGCAGTAAAACAGGGGGAGGTGGCTACACCTTC; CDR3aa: CASSKTGGGGYTF
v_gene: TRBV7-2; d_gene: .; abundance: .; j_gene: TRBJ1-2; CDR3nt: TGTGCCAGCAGCTTACAGGGCCTGGGCTACACCTTC; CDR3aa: CASSLQGLGYTF
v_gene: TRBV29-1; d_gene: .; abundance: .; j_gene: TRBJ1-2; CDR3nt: TGCAAACGGAAGACTCCCCAGTCCTACACCTTC; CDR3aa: CKRKTPQSYTF
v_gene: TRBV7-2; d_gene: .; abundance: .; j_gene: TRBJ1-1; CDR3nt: TGTGCCAGCAGCTCGTTGGGCAACACTGAAGCTTTCTTT; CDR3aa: CASSSLGNTEAFF
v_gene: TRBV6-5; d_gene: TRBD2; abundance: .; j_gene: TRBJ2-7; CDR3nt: TGTGCCAGCAGTTTTCTAGCGGGCACCTACGAGCAGTACTTC; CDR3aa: CASSFLAGTYEQYF
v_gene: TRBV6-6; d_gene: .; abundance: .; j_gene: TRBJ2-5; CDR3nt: TGTGCCAGCACCGAGAGCGGCTCCGAGACCCAGTACTTC; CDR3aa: CASTESGSETQYF
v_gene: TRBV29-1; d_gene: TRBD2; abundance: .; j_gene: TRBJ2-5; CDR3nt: TGCAGCGTCGAAGGGACTAGCGGAGAGACCCAGTACTTC; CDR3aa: CSVEGTSGETQYF
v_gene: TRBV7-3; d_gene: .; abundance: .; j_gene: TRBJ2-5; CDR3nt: TGTGCCAGCAGCTTAGCGGGCGGGGCGGAGACCCAGTACTTC; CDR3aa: CASSLAGGAETQYF
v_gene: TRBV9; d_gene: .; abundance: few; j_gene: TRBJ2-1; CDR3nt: TGTGCCAGCAGCGTAGCAGGCGGGTCCTACAATGAGCAGTTCTTC; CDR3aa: CASSVAGGSYNEQFF
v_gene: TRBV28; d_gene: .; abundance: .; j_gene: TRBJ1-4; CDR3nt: TGTGCCAGCAGTTTCTCGGCGGGTGAAAAACTGTTTTTT; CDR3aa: CASSFSAGEKLFF
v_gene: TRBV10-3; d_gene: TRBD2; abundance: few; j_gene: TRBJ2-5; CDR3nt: TGTGCCATCAGTGATCGGCGGGGGGGTATACAAGAGACCCAGTACTTC; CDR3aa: CAISDRRGGIQETQYF
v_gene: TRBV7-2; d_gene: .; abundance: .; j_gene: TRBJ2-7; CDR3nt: TGTGCCAGCACCTGGGACTTGGACTACGAGCAGTACTTC; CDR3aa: CASTWDLDYEQYF
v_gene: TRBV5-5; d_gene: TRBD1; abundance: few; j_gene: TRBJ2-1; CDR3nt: TGTGCCAGCAGCTTGTGGGACAGGTGGCAGTTCTTC; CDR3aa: CASSLWDRWQFF
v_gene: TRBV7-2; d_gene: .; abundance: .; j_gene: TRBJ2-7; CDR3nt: TGTGCCAGCAGCTTAGCGGGGGGATCCTACGAGCAGTACTTC; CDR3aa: CASSLAGGSYEQYF
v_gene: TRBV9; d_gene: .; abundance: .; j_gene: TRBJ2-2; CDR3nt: TGTGCCAGCAGCGTAGCTACAACACCCCGGAGGTCCGGGGAGCTGTTTTTT; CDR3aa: CASSVATTPRRSGELFF
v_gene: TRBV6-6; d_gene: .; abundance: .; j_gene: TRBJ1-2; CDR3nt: TGTGCCAGCAGTCACCAGACACAGGGTACCTATGGCTACACCTTC; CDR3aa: CASSHQTQGTYGYTF
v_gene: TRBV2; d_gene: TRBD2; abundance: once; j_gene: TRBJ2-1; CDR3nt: TGTGCCAACAGTGTGGGGGGGGGATTATCCTACAATGAGCAGTTCTTC; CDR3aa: CANSVGGGLSYNEQFF
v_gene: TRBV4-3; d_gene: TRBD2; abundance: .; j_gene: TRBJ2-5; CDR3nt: TGCGCCAGCAGCGGAACATCGGGGGGCCAGTACTTC; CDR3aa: CASSGTSGGQYF
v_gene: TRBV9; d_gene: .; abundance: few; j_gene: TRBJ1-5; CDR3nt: TGTGCCAGCAGCCCTTCAGGTGAGCCCCAGCATTTT; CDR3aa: CASSPSGEPQHF
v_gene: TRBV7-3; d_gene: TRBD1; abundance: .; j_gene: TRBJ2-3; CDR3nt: TGTGCCAGCAGCTCCCGGGACAGGGGGGGAACAGATACGCAGTATTTT; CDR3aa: CASSSRDRGGTDTQYF
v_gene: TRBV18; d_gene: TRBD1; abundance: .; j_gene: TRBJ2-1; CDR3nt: TGTGCCAGCTCACTGTCGGGGACAGAGTACAATGAGCAGTTCTTC; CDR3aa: CASSLSGTEYNEQFF
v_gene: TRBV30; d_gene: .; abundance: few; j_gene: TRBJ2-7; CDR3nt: TGTGCCTGGAGCCCCGCGGGGCTGCCCCGCCTCGAGCAGTACTTC; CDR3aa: CAWSPAGLPRLEQYF
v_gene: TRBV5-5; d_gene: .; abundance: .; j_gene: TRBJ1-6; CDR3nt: TGTGCCAGCAGCTTCCCCTCCGGGGGCTATAATTCACCCCTCCACTTT; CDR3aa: CASSFPSGGYNSPLHF
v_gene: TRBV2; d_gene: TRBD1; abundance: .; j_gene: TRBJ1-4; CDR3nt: TGTGCCAGCAGCCTACCGGGACAGATTAATGAAAAACTGTTTTTT; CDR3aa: CASSLPGQINEKLFF
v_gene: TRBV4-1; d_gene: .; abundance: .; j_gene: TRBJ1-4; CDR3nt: TGCGCCAGCAGCCAAGTCGGCAGGGTCGGCGAAAAACTGTTTTTT; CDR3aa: CASSQVGRVGEKLFF
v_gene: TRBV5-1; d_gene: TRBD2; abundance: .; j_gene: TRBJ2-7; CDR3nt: TGCGCCAGCAGCGGGGGGGACTCAACCTACGAGCAGTACTTC; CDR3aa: CASSGGDSTYEQYF
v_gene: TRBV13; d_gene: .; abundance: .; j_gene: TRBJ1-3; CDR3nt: TGTGCCAGCAGCTTAGCCGGGTCCCGAACTGGAAACACCATATATTTT; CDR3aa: CASSLAGSRTGNTIYF
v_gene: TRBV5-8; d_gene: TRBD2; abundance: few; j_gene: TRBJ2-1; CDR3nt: TGTGCCAGCAGCTTTCATCGGGGGGGCCGGAATGAGCAGTTCTTC; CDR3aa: CASSFHRGGRNEQFF
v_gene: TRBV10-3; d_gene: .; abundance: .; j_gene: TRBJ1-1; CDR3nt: TGTGCCATCAGTGGGCAGGGCTCTGAAGCTTTCTTT; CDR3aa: CAISGQGSEAFF
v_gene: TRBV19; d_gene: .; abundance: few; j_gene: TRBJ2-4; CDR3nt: TGTGCCAGTAGGGGCCTGGGTGATTTAAACATTCAGTACTTC; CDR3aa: CASRGLGDLNIQYF
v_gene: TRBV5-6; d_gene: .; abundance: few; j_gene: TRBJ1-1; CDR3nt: TGTGCCAGCAGCTTGCAGGGCGGCACTGAAGCTTTCTTT; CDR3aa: CASSLQGGTEAFF
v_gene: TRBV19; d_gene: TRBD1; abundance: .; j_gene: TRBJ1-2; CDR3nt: TGTGCCAGTAAGGGGGCGAATGGCTACACCTTC; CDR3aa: CASKGANGYTF
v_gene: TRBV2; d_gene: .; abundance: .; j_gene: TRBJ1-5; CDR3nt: TGTGCCAGCAGTGAAGGGGAGATCAATCAGCCCCAGCATTTT; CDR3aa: CASSEGEINQPQHF